This T cell receptor beta chain is drawn from a study of T cells after yellow fever vaccination (dated by TCRdb to between 2019 and 2020). For the wider study: The SMART-Seq v4 Ultra Low Input RNA kit was used to prepare libraries from fractions with low cell numbers. Bulk PBMC replicates and cell subsets were isolated from blood drawn at multiple timepoints before and after both primary and secondary immunization. Two healthy male donors, one aged 18 to 30 and one aged 30 to 40 years, made up the cohort. To follow T-cell clones before and after primary and booster YFV17D yellow fever vaccination, bulk TCR alpha and beta repertoires were sequenced over time.

TCR cDNA was made using 5'RACE template switching, a step that added a universal primer site and unique molecular identifiers. Priming for cDNA synthesis came from both the TCR alpha and TCR beta constant segments. Library amplification involved two PCR steps, and the second step added sample barcodes and sequencing adapters. Sequencing of libraries was done on Illumina HiSeq 2500 (2x100 bp) or NovaSeq (2x150 bp). In the original analysis: Reads were demultiplexed and collapsed into UMI consensus sequences with MIGEC, and V(D)J alignment was performed with MiXCR. Vaccine-responding clonotypes were identified with edgeR using replicate PBMC samples, with FDR below 0.01 and a log2 fold change above 5 up to day 15 being required. CD4 or CD8 identity was assigned to each bulk clonotype according to whether the clonotype was present at higher abundance in the sequenced CD4 repertoire or the sequenced CD8 repertoire. TCRdb trimmed the raw reads at Q25, called clones with MiXCR and kept productive beta chains. When rows share a CDR3 protein, they turn into one entry using the most common DNA and genes. These V and J calls rely on TCRdb rather than the paper's analysis. The sample table records 400,000 or so distinct CDR3 sequences; 11% of these occur just once. The top ten hold around 18% of the sample.

Measured from the cysteine to the phenylalanine, the CDR3 is 15 residues long. CDR3 DNA only is kept here, 45 bases in frame from base 1. Via the germline V gene (reference sequence), CDR1 is SSHAT and CDR2 FNYEAQ. This clonotype was found a few times. What this receptor recognizes is not known. Its ends do not fully match the called genes, so a read error is possible. Broader findings and caveats from the paper: The secondary T-cell response was weaker than the primary response but faster, peaking on day 5 instead of day 15. Most clones expanded after primary vaccination (roughly 96% of CD4 and 88% of CD8) were re-detected after the booster, suggesting that broad memory maintenance occurred. Because the study included only a couple of donors, the extent to which the findings can be generalized is limited. A small fraction of clonotypes showed up in both the CD4 and CD8 compartments, probably as a result of convergent recombination. Computational filtering was needed because FACS-sorted repertoires could contain abundant contaminating clonotypes from the bulk population.

The meaning of the sample's treatment or condition label: live attenuated yellow fever vaccine strain. Two biological replicates of bulk PBMCs were collected at each blood-draw timepoint. PBMCs were isolated from peripheral blood using a standard Ficoll-Paque protocol. TriZol was used to extract RNA from bulk PBMCs, from CD4 and CD8 fractions, and from dextramer-positive and dextramer-negative fractions. The rearranged segments are TRBV7-7 and TRBJ1-6; the D gene remains uncertain. The starting material was PBMCs, obtained on the day of the first yellow fever vaccination. This TCR came from a man aged 18 to 35 who received the YFV17D yellow fever vaccine. The DNA is TGTGCTAGCAGCTTAGAGGGCCCTTATAATTCACCCCTCCACTTT. It codes for CASSLEGPYNSPLHF.